Shown below are 30 T cell receptor beta chains from a single sample sequenced in a study of blood T cells in healthy people across ages. Primers used in a second PCR of about 6 to 11 cycles were a sample-barcoded 5' primer and a J-beta primer mix. Each CDR3 protein gets one entry after TCRdb re-called the 5' RACE reads with MiXCR. The sample contains approximately 780,000 distinct CDR3 sequences, under 30% of which appear only once. These data also formed part of another study, on T cells of mothers and their children.

Sequenced input: blood. The source of these receptors is a boy between 5 and 17 years old in good health.

Only a few counts were recorded for this clonotype. The genes are TRBV27 and TRBJ1-2; D is unclear. Trimming shortened V by 6 bases and J by 4 bases, and 21 bases separated the two germline ends. Germline CDR1 MNHEY, CDR2 SMNVEV (reference sequence). The CDR3 covers 16 residues. CDR3 loop: CASSKTRGLPGYGYTF. In DNA form, the CDR3 reads TGTGCCAGCAGCAAAACCAGAGGCTTACCGGGCTATGGCTACACCTTC.

The rearrangement uses TRBV5-1 and TRBJ1-1; D is possibly TRBD1 (5 bases). Germline V CDR1 and CDR2: SGHRS, YFSETQ. The CDR3 is 14 residues long. V dropped 2 bases and J dropped 6 bases, with 14 bases sitting between them. This chain's CDR3 is CASSLRAWDAEAFF. CDR3 sequence (DNA): TGCGCCAGCAGCTTAAGGGCGTGGGACGCTGAAGCTTTCTTT.

This chain connects TRBV10-3 to TRBJ2-3; D gene uncertain. CDR3 length: 14 residues. Germline V CDR1 and CDR2: ENHRY, SYGVKD. The ends were cut back, 0 bases at V and 4 bases at J, with 8 bases in the middle. The CDR3 protein is CAISESSKADTQYF. The CDR3 DNA is TGTGCCATCAGTGAGTCTTCAAAGGCAGATACGCAGTATTTT.

The V call is TRBV11-2, the J call TRBJ1-4, with TRBD1 matching over 7 bases. The CDR3 is made up of 15 amino acids. After removal of 5 bases from V and 4 bases from J, the junction contained 7 bases not matched to a gene. Germline V lookup: CDR1 SGHAT, CDR2 FQNNGV. The CDR3 sequence: CASSPKGARNEKLFF. CDR3 DNA sequence: TGTGCCAGCAGCCCGAAGGGGGCACGTAATGAAAAACTGTTTTTT.

The chain joins TRBV3-1 to TRBJ2-6; 7 bases are a match to TRBD1. In germline, CDR1 is LGHDT, CDR2 YNNKEL (reference sequence). This CDR3 has 16 residues. After removal of 3 bases from V and 0 bases from J, the junction contained 2 bases not matched to a gene. In DNA, the CDR3 is TGTGCCAGCAGCCATGGGGACAGCTCTGGGGCCAACGTCCTGACTTTC. This gives the protein CASSHGDSSGANVLTF.

This clonotype occurred a few times. The chain is built from TRBV18 and TRBJ2-2; D assignment may be TRBD1 or TRBD2 (5 bases each). V dropped 6 bases and J dropped 6 bases, with 17 bases sitting between them. The CDR3 is made up of 15 amino acids. The germline V gene encodes CDR1 KGHSH and CDR2 LQKENI. This CDR3 is CASSEDGTAPGELFF. The CDR3 DNA follows: TGTGCCAGCTCCGAAGACGGGACGGCACCCGGGGAGCTGTTTTTT.

The chain combines TRBV5-1 with TRBJ1-4; D is possibly TRBD1 (6 bases). Germline CDR1 SGHRS, CDR2 YFSETQ. The CDR3 is made up of 17 amino acids. V was trimmed by 0 bases and J by 4 bases, leaving 16 bases between them. This chain's CDR3 is CASSLVGQPEGNEKLFF. The CDR3, as DNA: TGCGCCAGCAGCTTGGTAGGACAGCCAGAGGGTAATGAAAAACTGTTTTTT.

The V and J genes are TRBV20-1 and TRBJ2-3; D is unclear. Germline-derived CDR1 and CDR2 are DFQATT and SNEGSKA (reference sequence). The CDR3 has 12 amino acids. V lost 3 bases and J lost 5, with 9 bases in between. CDR3: CSARGMGDTQYF. The CDR3, as DNA: TGCAGTGCTAGGGGAATGGGAGATACGCAGTATTTT.

About this clonotype itself: Lacking the conserved final phenylalanine or tryptophan, this CDR3 likely reflects a read error. The rearrangement joins TRBV12-3 or TRBV12-4 to TRBJ1-5; D unresolved. The CDR3 loop spans 14 amino acids. V was pared by 0 bases and J by 7 bases, with 10 bases between. CDR3 protein: CASSLAGGPQPQHL. The CDR3 DNA is TGTGCCAGCAGTTTAGCGGGCGGACCCCAGCCCCAGCATCTT.

This clonotype came up a few times. V is TRBV16 and J is TRBJ1-1; D may be TRBD1 (6 bases). V was trimmed by 4 bases and J by 5 bases, leaving 17 bases between them. Germline CDR1 and CDR2: KGHSY and FQNENV. The CDR3 covers 15 residues. The CDR3 reads CASSPYGGRETEAFF. The CDR3 nucleotides read TGTGCCAGCAGCCCGTATGGGGGGCGTGAAACTGAAGCTTTCTTT. Full variable domain (remainder filled in from reference TRBV16 and TRBJ1-1): GEEVAQTPKHLVRGEGQKAKLYCAPIKGHSYVFWYQQVLKNEFKFLISFQNENVFDETGMPKERFSAKCLPNSPCSLEIQATKLEDSAVYFCASSPYGGRETEAFFGQGTRLTVV.

The DNA of the CDR3 is TGTGCCAGCAGTGTAGGAGGGGGCGAGGATGGCTACACCTTC. This sequence encodes CASSVGGGEDGYTF. This chain uses TRBV6-1 with TRBJ1-2; 7 bases are a match to TRBD1. The CDR3 length is 14 residues. V shed 4 bases, J shed 6 bases, and the junction held 8 bases outside the gene matches. Germline CDR1 MNHNS, CDR2 SASEGT.

The sample holds a few counts of this clonotype. This chain connects TRBV27 to TRBJ1-5; TRBD1 matches at 7 bases. The CDR3 runs to 13 residues. V was clipped by 4 bases and J by 7 bases; unmatched bases: 4. Per germline, CDR1 MNHEY and CDR2 SMNVEV (reference sequence). The CDR3 sequence: CASSSTGIQPQHF. In DNA form, the CDR3 reads TGTGCCAGCAGTTCGACAGGGATCCAGCCCCAGCATTTT.

This clonotype was seen more than once but under ten times. The chain joins TRBV7-3 to TRBJ2-1; D unclear. V lost 3 bases, J lost 6 bases, and 9 bases lay in between. In germline, CDR1 is SGHTA, CDR2 FQGTGA. The CDR3 length is 13 residues. The CDR3 is CASSFGLGNEQFF. CDR3 nucleotide sequence: TGTGCCAGCAGCTTTGGGTTGGGCAATGAGCAGTTCTTC. Drawing the rest from reference TRBV7-3 and TRBJ2-1, the complete variable domain is GAGVSQTPSNKVTEKGKYVELRCDPISGHTALYWYRQSLGQGPEFLIYFQGTGAADDSGLPNDRFFAVRPEGSVSTLKIQRTERGDSAVYLCASSFGLGNEQFFGPGTRLTVL.

This clonotype was seen many times. The chain is built from TRBV6-5 and TRBJ2-2; 9 bases align to TRBD1. Trimming removed 3 bases from V and 0 bases from J; junction bases left unmatched: 5. Germline assignment: CDR1 MNHEY and CDR2 SVGAGI. The CDR3 covers 17 residues. The CDR3 DNA follows: TGTGCCAGCAGTTATGGGACAGGGACCGCGAACACCGGGGAGCTGTTTTTT. Its protein is CASSYGTGTANTGELFF.

The chain employs TRBV7-2 and TRBJ2-5, with D unresolved. V lost 0 bases, J lost 1 base, and 12 bases lay in between. This CDR3 has 16 residues. CDR1 is SGHTA and CDR2 is FQGNSA in the germline V gene. The CDR3 reads CASSLASTKTQETQYF. The CDR3 DNA is TGTGCCAGCAGCTTAGCTTCGACAAAAACCCAAGAGACCCAGTACTTC.

The chain recombines TRBV6-2 or TRBV6-3 with TRBJ1-1; possible D gene TRBD1, 6 bases. Germline V lookup: CDR1 MNHEY, CDR2 SVGEGT. The CDR3 contains 14 residues. Trimming removed 2 bases at V and 10 bases at J, with 17 bases between. As DNA, the CDR3 is TGTGCCAGCAGTTACGACCCAGGGGCGAGAGGAGCTTTCTTT. It specifies CASSYDPGARGAFF.

The sample holds a few counts of this clonotype. The gene calls are TRBV5-1 and TRBJ2-5; D is perhaps TRBD2 (5 bases). The DNA end is a closer match to TRBJ2-7, so the J assignment may be wrong. The CDR3 covers 16 residues. Germline V CDR1 and CDR2: SGHRS, YFSETQ. CDR3 residues: CASSLAAGSLSYEQYF. CDR3 in DNA: TGCGCCAGCAGCTTGGCCGCGGGTAGCCTCTCCTACGAGCAGTACTTC.

There are a few counts of this clonotype. The gene calls are TRBV27 and TRBJ2-1, with D perhaps matching TRBD2 (5 bases). This CDR3 has 14 residues. The germline gives CDR1 MNHEY, CDR2 SMNVEV (reference sequence). Trimming stripped 8 bases from V and 3 bases from J, with 14 bases between. CDR3 in DNA: TGTGCCAGCGTGTCTCGGGGAAACTACAATGAGCAGTTCTTC. Translation: CASVSRGNYNEQFF.

The chain uses TRBV6-5 and TRBJ2-7, with 8 nucleotides matching TRBD2. After removal of 7 bases from V and 2 bases from J, the junction contained 7 bases not matched to a gene. The length of the CDR3 is 14 residues. Germline lookup yields CDR1 MNHEY and CDR2 SVGAGI. CDR3 sequence reads: CASNERGFPYEQYF. In DNA form, the CDR3 reads TGTGCCAGCAACGAGCGGGGGTTCCCCTACGAGCAGTACTTC.

V usage is TRBV20-1 and J usage is TRBJ2-5; D gene ambiguous. The end of the DNA is better explained by TRBJ2-7, so the J call may be wrong. The CDR3 is 13 amino acids. Germline assignment: CDR1 DFQATT and CDR2 SNEGSKA (reference sequence). The CDR3: CSAHDTYSYEQYF. The DNA for the CDR3 is TGCAGTGCTCACGACACCTACTCCTACGAGCAGTACTTC.

The chain employs TRBV29-1 and TRBJ2-1, with 8 nucleotides matching TRBD1. J gave up 8 bases and V 7 bases, and 7 bases lay outside the gene matches. The germline gives CDR1 SQVTM, CDR2 ANQGSEA. The CDR3 sequence is 12 residues long. The CDR3 is CSAGQGTDEQFF. CDR3 sequence (DNA): TGCAGCGCAGGACAGGGTACGGATGAGCAGTTCTTC.

This clonotype was seen a handful of times. V and J are TRBV3-1 and TRBJ2-5, with 10 bases aligning to TRBD2. With 4 bases clipped from V and 2 bases from J, the junction kept 4 bases outside the gene matches. The CDR3 runs 15 residues. CDR1 and CDR2 (germline): LGHDT, YNNKEL (reference sequence). The CDR3 reads CASSRLSGGQETQYF. The CDR3 DNA follows: TGTGCCAGCAGCCGTCTTAGCGGGGGGCAAGAGACCCAGTACTTC.

The chain has TRBV12-3 or TRBV12-4 and TRBJ2-1; D is perhaps TRBD1 (6 bases). The V gene lost 7 bases and the J gene lost 3 bases, with 10 bases spanning the gap. The CDR3 sequence is 13 residues long. Written as DNA, the CDR3 is TGTGCCAGCATGGGGGCCAACTACAATGAGCAGTTCTTC. Protein: CASMGANYNEQFF.

This chain uses TRBV5-1 with TRBJ1-2; the D is unclear. The CDR3 runs 14 residues. V lost 1 base to trimming and J lost 1 base, with 8 bases between them. Germline V gives CDR1 SGHRS, CDR2 YFSETQ. The CDR3 reads CASSLRPGNYGYTF. The DNA for the CDR3 is TGCGCCAGCAGCTTGCGCCCTGGTAACTATGGCTACACCTTC.

This chain connects TRBV11-2 to TRBJ2-5; 13 nucleotides align to TRBD2. The J call may be mistaken, given a closer DNA end match to TRBJ2-1. Germline CDR1 SGHAT, CDR2 FQNNGV. The CDR3 covers 16 residues. The CDR3 protein is CASSILAGGKASEQFF. Here the CDR3 DNA reads TGTGCCAGCAGCATACTAGCGGGGGGGAAAGCAAGTGAGCAGTTCTTC.

In its sample, this clonotype was seen a few times. The chain is built from TRBV3-1 and TRBJ2-1; 12 bases agree with TRBD1. Germline V CDR1 and CDR2: LGHDT, YNNKEL (reference sequence). The CDR3 runs 19 residues. The junction had 12 bases not matched to a gene; V was cut back by 4 bases and J by 2 bases. This CDR3 reads CASSLSLFGTGGTYNEQFF. In nucleotides, the CDR3 is TGTGCCAGCAGCCTAAGTTTATTCGGGACAGGGGGCACCTACAATGAGCAGTTCTTC.

This clonotype was picked up a small number of times. J is TRBJ2-1 and V is TRBV7-3, with a possible D match to TRBD2 (7 bases). Trimming left V 5 bases short and J 4 bases short, with 18 bases between. This CDR3 region has 16 residues. Germline V gives CDR1 SGHTA, CDR2 FQGTGA. The CDR3 coding sequence is TGTGCCAGCAGCCCCAAGGGGGGAGGGGGGTACAATGAGCAGTTCTTC. Protein sequence: CASSPKGGGGYNEQFF.

This clonotype was counted ten times or more. The germline gene is not matched at one end of the junction; a read error may be the cause. This chain connects TRBV5-1 to TRBJ2-5, with TRBD2 identical over 9 bases. The CDR3 has 14 residues. Germline V gene sequence: CDR1 SGHRS, CDR2 YFSETQ. This CDR3 is CASSLRGGQETQYF. CDR3 nucleotide sequence: TGTGCCAGCAGCTTGCGGGGGGGCCAAGAGACCCAGTACTTC.

This rearrangement joins TRBV30 to TRBJ2-5; 14 bases agree with TRBD2. Trimming took 4 bases from V and 3 from J; bases not matched to a gene: 7. The CDR3 covers 16 residues. Germline CDR1 reads GTSNPN; CDR2 reads SVGIG (reference sequence). In DNA form, the CDR3 reads TGTGCCTGGAATACCCCGGGACTAGCGGGGGAAGAGACCCAGTACTTC. Translating it yields CAWNTPGLAGEETQYF.

The chain uses TRBV20-1 and TRBJ2-1; no clear D gene. V gave up 4 bases and J gave up 7 bases, with 20 bases separating them. This CDR3 is built from 15 residues. Germline CDR1 DFQATT, CDR2 SNEGSKA (reference sequence). CDR3: CSAMSRPTAANEQFF. The CDR3 nucleotides read TGCAGTGCTATGTCCCGCCCCACCGCGGCTAATGAGCAGTTCTTC.